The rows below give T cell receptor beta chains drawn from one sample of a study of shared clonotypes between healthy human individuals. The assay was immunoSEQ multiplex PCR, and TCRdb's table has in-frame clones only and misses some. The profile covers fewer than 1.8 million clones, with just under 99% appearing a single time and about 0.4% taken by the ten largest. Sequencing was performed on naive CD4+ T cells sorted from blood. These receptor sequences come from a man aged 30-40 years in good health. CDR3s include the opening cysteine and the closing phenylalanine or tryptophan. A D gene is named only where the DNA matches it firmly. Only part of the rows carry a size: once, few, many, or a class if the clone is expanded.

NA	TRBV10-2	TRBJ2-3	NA	TGCGCCAGCAGTCGGCAGGTGATGATCACAGATACGCAGTATTTT	CASSRQVMITDTQYF
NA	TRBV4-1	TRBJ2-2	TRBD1	TGCGCCAGCAGGGTGGGGACAGGGACCAACACCGGGGAGCTGTTTTTT	CASRVGTGTNTGELFF
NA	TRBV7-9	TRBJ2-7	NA	TGTGCCAGCAGCCCCCCAGGAGGGGCCTCCTACGAGCAGTACTTC	CASSPPGGASYEQYF
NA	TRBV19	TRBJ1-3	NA	TGTGCCAGTTTTCGGGACGGAGGAAACACCATATATTTT	CASFRDGGNTIYF
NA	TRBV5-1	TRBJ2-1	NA	TGCGCCAGCAGCGCCGGACAGTCCCACGAGCAGTTCTTC	CASSAGQSHEQFF
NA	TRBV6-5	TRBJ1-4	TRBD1	TGTGCCAGCAGCCCCTTGACAGGGACTAATGAAAAACTGTTTTTT	CASSPLTGTNEKLFF
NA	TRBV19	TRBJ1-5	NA	TGTGCCAGTAGTATCGGATACCCTCGTAATCAGCCCCAGCATTTT	CASSIGYPRNQPQHF
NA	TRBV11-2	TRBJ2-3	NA	TGTGCCAGCAGCTTAGGCCCAGATACGCAGTATTTT	CASSLGPDTQYF
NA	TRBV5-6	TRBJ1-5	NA	TGTGCCAGCAGCTTGCTACACAGCGGGATGCCTTATAGCAATCAGCCCCAGCATTTT	CASSLLHSGMPYSNQPQHF
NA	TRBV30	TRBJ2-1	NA	TGTGCCGGGGTCAGGCAGGAGCAGTTCTTC	CAGVRQEQFF
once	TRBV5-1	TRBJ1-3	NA	TGCGCCAGCAGCTTGGAAGGACGGAGCTCTGGAAACACCATATATTTT	CASSLEGRSSGNTIYF
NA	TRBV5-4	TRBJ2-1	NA	TGTGCCAGCAGCCAGACTAGCTCCTACAATGAGCAGTTCTTC	CASSQTSSYNEQFF
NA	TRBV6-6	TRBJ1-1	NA	TGTGCCAGCAGCACCGCTAGAGGGGGTACTGAAGCTTTCTTT	CASSTARGGTEAFF
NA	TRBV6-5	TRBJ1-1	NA	TGTGCCAGCAGCAGCGCTAGTGAAGCTTTCTTT	CASSSASEAFF
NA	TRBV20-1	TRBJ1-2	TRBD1	TGCAGTGCAACAGGGGTGAGGGGCTACACCTTC	CSATGVRGYTF
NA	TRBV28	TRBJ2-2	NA	TGTGCCAGCAGCAACCCGAACACCGGGGAGCTGTTTTTT	CASSNPNTGELFF
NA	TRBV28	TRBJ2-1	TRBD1	TGTGCCAGCAGTCCTACGACAGGGATCCCCGCGTCCAATGAGCAGTTCTTC	CASSPTTGIPASNEQFF
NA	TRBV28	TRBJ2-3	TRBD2	TGTGCCAGCAGGCGGACTAGCATGAGGTTCCAAGATACGCAGTATTTT	CASRRTSMRFQDTQYF
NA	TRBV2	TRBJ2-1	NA	TGTGCCAGCAGTGGTCTCAAGGAATACAATGAGCAGTTCTTC	CASSGLKEYNEQFF
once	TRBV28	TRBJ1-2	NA	TGTGCCAGCAGCCCCGGGAGGGACTATGGCTACACCTTC	CASSPGRDYGYTF
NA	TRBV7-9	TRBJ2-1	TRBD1	TGTGCCAGCAGCTTAGGGCCCAGGGGGCGGGGAGACAATGAGCAGTTCTTC	CASSLGPRGRGDNEQFF
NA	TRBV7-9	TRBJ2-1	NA	TGTGCCAGCAGCCCTAGCATGAGCGCGGGGATAGACAATGAGCAGTTCTTC	CASSPSMSAGIDNEQFF
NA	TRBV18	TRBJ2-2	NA	TGTGCCAGCTCACCATTGAGGGACACCGGGGAGCTGTTTTTT	CASSPLRDTGELFF
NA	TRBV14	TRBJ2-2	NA	TGTGCCAGCAGCCAAGTTTCCCCAGACCTCACCGGGGAGCTGTTTTTT	CASSQVSPDLTGELFF
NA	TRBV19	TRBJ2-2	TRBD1	TGTGCCAGTAGTATGGGGACAGGGGGCAGTAACACCGGGGAGCTGTTTTTT	CASSMGTGGSNTGELFF
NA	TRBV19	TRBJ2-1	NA	TGTGCCAGTAGTATAGCTAGCTTTGACAATGAGCAGTTCTTC	CASSIASFDNEQFF
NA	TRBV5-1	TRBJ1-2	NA	TGCGCCAGCAGCTTGGCACCGGAAAACTATGGCTACACCTTC	CASSLAPENYGYTF
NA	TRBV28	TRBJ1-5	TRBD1	TGTGCCAGCAGTTTTTACCACAGGGGGTTTAGCAATCAGCCCCAGCATTTT	CASSFYHRGFSNQPQHF
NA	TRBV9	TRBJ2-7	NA	TGTGCCAGCAGCGTAGCTGTTGGGGGCTACGAGCAGTACTTC	CASSVAVGGYEQYF
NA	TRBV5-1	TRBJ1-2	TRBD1	TGCGCCAGCAGCTTGGGAACAGGGGCTCGTGGCTACACCTTC	CASSLGTGARGYTF
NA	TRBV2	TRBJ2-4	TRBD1	TGTGCCAGCAGTAGACAGGGTTTAGCCAAAAACATTCAGTACTTC	CASSRQGLAKNIQYF
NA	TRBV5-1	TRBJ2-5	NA	TGCGCCAGCAGCACCGGAGCATCGGGAGAAGCGGAGACCCAGTACTTC	CASSTGASGEAETQYF
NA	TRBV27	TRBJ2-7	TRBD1	TGTGCCAGCAGTCAGACAGGGGACCCCTACGGCGAGCAGTACTTC	CASSQTGDPYGEQYF
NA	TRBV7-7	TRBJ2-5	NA	TGTGCTAGCAGCCCCATAGCAGGAGAGACCCAGTACTTC	CASSPIAGETQYF
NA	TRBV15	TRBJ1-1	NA	TGTGCCACCAGCAGACCCTCGAACACTGAAGCTTTCTTT	CATSRPSNTEAFF
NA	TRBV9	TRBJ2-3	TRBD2	TGTGCCAGCAGCGTGGAAGCGGGATCTAGCACAGATACGCAGTATTTT	CASSVEAGSSTDTQYF
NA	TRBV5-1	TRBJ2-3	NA	TGCGCCAGCAGCTTGATCAACCGGGGCACGACAGATACGCAGTATTTT	CASSLINRGTTDTQYF
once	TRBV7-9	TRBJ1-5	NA	TGTGCCAGCAGCTTAGGGAGTATGGAGGGGCCCCCGAGCAATCAGCCCCAGCATTTT	CASSLGSMEGPPSNQPQHF
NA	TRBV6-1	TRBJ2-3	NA	TGTGCCAGCAGAGGGTTGAGCACAGATACGCAGTATTTT	CASRGLSTDTQYF
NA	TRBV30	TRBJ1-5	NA	TGTGCCTGGAGTACCGGTTACAATCAGCCCCAGCATTTT	CAWSTGYNQPQHF
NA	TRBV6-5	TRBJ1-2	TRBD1	TGTGCCAGCAGCCGGACAGGGGGAGGCTACACCTTC	CASSRTGGGYTF
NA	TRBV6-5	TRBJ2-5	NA	TGTGCCAGCAGTTACCTCACCTCGGGGGACCAAGAGACCCAGTACTTC	CASSYLTSGDQETQYF
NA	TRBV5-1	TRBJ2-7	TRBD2	TGCGCCAGCAGCTCCATCCCTACTACTAGCGGGGGTTCCTACGAGCAGTACTTC	CASSSIPTTSGGSYEQYF
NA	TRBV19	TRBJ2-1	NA	TGTGCCAGTAGTAAGTCCCCCCAGAGGACAGGCCGGAGGGTCTTC	CASSKSPQRTGRRVF
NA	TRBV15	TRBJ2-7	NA	TGTGCCACCAGCAAAGAGCGTGCGGTTGGGGACGAGCAGTACTTC	CATSKERAVGDEQYF
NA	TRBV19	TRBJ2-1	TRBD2	TGTGCCAGTAGTACTAGACTAGCGGGAGCAAGGCAGTTCTTC	CASSTRLAGARQFF
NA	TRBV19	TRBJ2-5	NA	TGTGCCAGTAGGCGGACTAATTCAGAGACCCAGTACTTC	CASRRTNSETQYF
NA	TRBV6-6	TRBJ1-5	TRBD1	TGTGCCAGCAGTTACCGTCCGGACAGGAATCAGCCCCAGCATTTT	CASSYRPDRNQPQHF
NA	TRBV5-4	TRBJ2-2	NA	TGTGCCAGCAGGGGAAACACCGGGGAGCTGTTTTTT	CASRGNTGELFF
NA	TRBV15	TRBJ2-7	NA	TGTGCCACCAGCAGGGACCTCAAAACCTACGAGCAGTACTTC	CATSRDLKTYEQYF
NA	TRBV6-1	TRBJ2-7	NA	TGTGCCAGCAGTGTAGCGGACAGAGACTACGAGCAGTACTTC	CASSVADRDYEQYF
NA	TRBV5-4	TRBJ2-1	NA	TGTGCCAGCAGCGGGGACTTCTCCTCCTACAATGAGCAGTTCTTC	CASSGDFSSYNEQFF
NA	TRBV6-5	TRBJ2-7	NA	TGTGCCAGCAGTGGGGGTGGGTACGAGCAGTACTTC	CASSGGGYEQYF
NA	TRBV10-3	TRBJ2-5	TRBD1	TGTGCCATCAGTGAGAGGCAGGACAGGGGAGGACAAGAGACCCAGTACTTC	CAISERQDRGGQETQYF
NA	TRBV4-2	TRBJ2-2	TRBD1	TGTGCCAGCAGCCAAGCAACAGGGGGACACTATCACACCGGGGAGCTGTTTTTT	CASSQATGGHYHTGELFF
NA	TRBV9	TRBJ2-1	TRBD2	TGTGCCAGCAGCGTAGAGGTAACGGGACTAGCGGGAGATGAGCAGTTCTTC	CASSVEVTGLAGDEQFF
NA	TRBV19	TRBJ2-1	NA	TGTGCCAGTAGTATCAATTTTAGGGAGTGGGGCAATGAGCAGTTCTTC	CASSINFREWGNEQFF
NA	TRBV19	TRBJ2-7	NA	TGTGCCAGTAGTATTCTAAGCGGCCAAAGGGGCGAGCAGTACTTC	CASSILSGQRGEQYF
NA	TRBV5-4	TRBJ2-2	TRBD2	TGTGCCAGCAGCCTTTCCCTAGCGGGAACGAACACCGGGGAGCTGTTTTTT	CASSLSLAGTNTGELFF